These T cell receptor beta chains were read from a single sample in a study of shared clonotypes between healthy human individuals. TCRdb's table, derived via immunoSEQ multiplex PCR, lists solely in-frame clones and lacks some. Among about 2.5 million clones listed, 85% to 95% were seen once. The source material was naive CD4+ T cells from PBMCs. All receptors come from a man between 18 and 35 years old in good health. Some clones in this sample may be carry-over from other donors' samples. CDR3s include the opening cysteine and the closing phenylalanine or tryptophan. D genes are given only for firm matches.

v_gene,j_gene,d_gene,CDR3aa
TRBV15,TRBJ2-3,TRBD2,CATSRPSPAGDTQYF
TRBV7-9,TRBJ2-1,TRBD2,CASRMTSAYVSSYNEQFF
TRBV10-1,TRBJ2-1,TRBD2,CASSDPGLGVGEQFF
TRBV7-3,TRBJ2-1,TRBD1,CASSPGQRYNEQFF
TRBV4-2,TRBJ2-7,-,CASSQGAPYEQYF
TRBV7-2,TRBJ2-4,-,CASSFLAGGDIQYF
TRBV5-1,TRBJ2-5,-,CASSWDIRETQYF
TRBV5-4,TRBJ2-1,-,CASSLRLANEQFF
TRBV30,TRBJ2-3,-,CAWGRTAVDDTQYF
TRBV7-6,TRBJ1-1,TRBD1,CASRKQGGTEAFF